This TCR beta chain comes out of a study of identical twins. At least ten counts were recorded for this clonotype. Its antigen is not known. The length of the CDR3 is 14 residues. V was pared by 5 bases and J by 0 bases, with 9 bases between. Overall study results and limits: Where out-of-frame alpha sequences were twin-shared, they showed excess low generation probability. Clonotypes of the beta chain that were abundant in cord blood carried fewer insertions (memory repertoires showed none).

TCRdb redid the calling of the 5' RACE reads with MiXCR, one entry per CDR3 protein. The sample gives hundreds of thousands of distinct CDR3 sequences, around 8.1% of which show up once; 1.5% to 2.5% is in the top ten. A further study also used this sample, focusing on yellow fever vaccine responses in identical twins. That source reports: Twins' vaccine T cell responses were reported to seem partly convergent and partly personalized.

The chain carries TRBV12-3 or TRBV12-4 and TRBJ2-3, with D hard to call. The sequence was obtained from a woman aged 18-29 years in good health. The sequenced sample was memory (CD45RO+) T cells sorted from blood. The CDR3 coding sequence is TGTGCCAGCAGTCCTACACTAAGCACAGATACGCAGTATTTT. Translating gives CASSPTLSTDTQYF.